The 28 T cell receptor beta chains below all came from one sample that was sequenced in a study of radiotherapy plus CTLA-4 blockade in lung cancer. Measured with immunoSEQ multiplex PCR; TCRdb has only the in-frame clones, and not every one. The table has over 80,000 clones, around nine tenths seen once; the top ten hold 16%. The source was peripheral blood, collected from a patient treated with radiotherapy plus ipilimumab. All receptors come from a human donor with non-small cell lung cancer that progressed on radiotherapy plus ipilimumab.

V usage is TRBV7-2 and J usage is TRBJ1-2, with 7 positions matching TRBD1. CDR1 SGHTA and CDR2 FQGNSA come from the germline V gene. This CDR3 is 16 amino acids long. V lost 3 bases to trimming and J lost 0 bases; unmatched junction nucleotides: 7. Here the CDR3 reads CASSFNRGRANYGYTF. CDR3 bases: TGTGCCAGCAGCTTCAACAGGGGTCGAGCTAACTATGGCTACACCTTC.

J is TRBJ1-1 and V is TRBV5-1; D might be TRBD1 (6 bases). The CDR3 has 14 amino acids. Germline V CDR1 and CDR2: SGHRS, YFSETQ. V dropped 1 base and J dropped 1 base, with 8 bases sitting between them. The CDR3 here is CASSLTGPNTEAFF. The CDR3 DNA reads as TGCGCCAGCAGCTTGACAGGGCCGAACACTGAAGCTTTCTTT.

The V call is TRBV7-8, the J call TRBJ2-1; D possibly corresponds to TRBD2 (6 bases). Trimming left V 1 base short and J 12 bases short, with 19 bases between. The CDR3 covers 15 residues. From germline, CDR1 is SGHVS and CDR2 FQNEAQ. CDR3 sequence: CASSLGGTSRMRQFF. CDR3 bases: TGTGCCAGCAGCTTAGGTGGGACTTCCAGAATGAGGCAGTTCTTC.

The chain joins TRBV7-8 to TRBJ2-7; 8 bases are a match to TRBD2. The CDR3 is 13 residues long. V was pared by 4 bases and J by 10 bases, with 9 bases of the junction left unmatched. Germline V gives CDR1 SGHVS, CDR2 FQNEAQ. The CDR3 region has the DNA TGTGCCAGCAGCTCCACGGGGGGGAGGGACCAGTACTTC. This codes for CASSSTGGRDQYF.

This chain uses TRBV4-1 with TRBJ2-1; 8 bases are shared with TRBD2. V gave up 1 base and J gave up 4 bases; unmatched junction bases: 3. CDR3 size: 15 residues. Germline V gene sequence: CDR1 MGHRA, CDR2 YSYEKL. The CDR3 protein is CASSQASGGYNEQFF. In DNA, the CDR3 is TGCGCCAGCAGCCAAGCAAGCGGGGGTTACAATGAGCAGTTCTTC.

The chain employs TRBV5-1 and TRBJ2-7, with D perhaps matching TRBD2 (5 bases). Deletions cut 4 bases from V and 2 bases from J, with 13 bases between. CDR1 is SGHRS and CDR2 is YFSETQ in the germline V gene. The CDR3 consists of 14 residues. This CDR3 reads CASSPKDFAYEQYF. In DNA, the CDR3 is TGCGCCAGCAGCCCGAAGGACTTCGCCTACGAGCAGTACTTC.

This chain links TRBV19 with TRBJ2-6; D possibly corresponds to TRBD2 (6 bases). The germline V and J ends were trimmed by 3 bases and 1 base, with 7 bases remaining between them. Per the germline V gene, CDR1 is LNHDA and CDR2 is SQIVND (reference sequence). This CDR3 is 15 amino acids long. The CDR3 DNA reads as TGTGCCAGTAGTATGGGGAGGTCTGGGGCCAACGTCCTGACTTTC. It is translated as CASSMGRSGANVLTF.

A few counts support this clone. The CDR3 sequence: CASIFGPKVNEQYF. The DNA of the CDR3 is TGTGCCAGCATCTTTGGGCCCAAAGTAAACGAGCAGTACTTC. The chain couples TRBV21-1 to TRBJ2-7; TRBD1 is the table's D call, not checked against the DNA. TRBV21-1 constitutes a pseudogene. CDR3 length: 14 amino acids.

The V gene is TRBV6-1, the J gene TRBJ2-7, with D tentatively TRBD2 (5 bases). Trimming removed 7 bases from V and 7 bases from J, with 20 bases in between. Germline V gives CDR1 MNHNS, CDR2 SASEGT. CDR3 length: 14 residues. CDR3 sequence: CASTPPRGFSEQYF. DNA for the CDR3: TGTGCCAGCACCCCCCCCCGGGGTTTTTCTGAGCAGTACTTC.

The chain uses TRBV6-5 and TRBJ2-7, with D perhaps matching TRBD2 (6 bases). Germline-derived CDR1 and CDR2 are MNHEY and SVGAGI. CDR3 length: 13 amino acids. V lost 6 bases to trimming and J lost 0 bases, with 9 bases between them. CDR3 bases: TGTGCCAGCAGGCGGGGACTCTCCTACGAGCAGTACTTC. This gives the protein CASRRGLSYEQYF.

This chain's CDR3 is CASRPPANTGELFF. DNA of the CDR3: TGTGCCAGCAGGCCGCCAGCGAACACCGGGGAGCTGTTTTTT. The gene calls are TRBV7-2 and TRBJ2-2; D gene unclear. Germline V CDR1 and CDR2: SGHTA, FQGNSA. This CDR3 has 14 amino acids. Trimming took 6 bases from V and 0 from J, leaving 8 bases between them.

CDR3 sequence reads: CAISESNRNNEQFF. The CDR3 DNA follows: TGTGCCATCAGTGAGTCGAACCGGAACAATGAGCAGTTCTTC. The J gene is TRBJ2-1, the V gene TRBV10-3; D gene ambiguous. Trimming removed 0 bases from V and 5 bases from J, with 8 bases in between. This CDR3 is built from 14 residues. Per germline, CDR1 ENHRY and CDR2 SYGVKD.

This clone was counted only a few times. V usage is TRBV18 and J usage is TRBJ1-5, with D possibly matching TRBD1 (5 bases). The CDR3 consists of 16 residues. Germline V lookup: CDR1 KGHSH, CDR2 LQKENI. Trimming removed 4 bases at V and 0 bases at J, with 13 bases between. CDR3 region: CASSQMTAHSNQPQHF. CDR3 bases: TGTGCCAGCTCACAAATGACAGCTCATAGCAATCAGCCCCAGCATTTT.

The genes are TRBV6-1 and TRBJ2-1; TRBD1 agrees at 7 bases. This CDR3 contains 15 residues. CDR1 is MNHNS and CDR2 is SASEGT in the germline V gene. V shed 5 bases and J 3 bases; nucleotides not matched to a gene: 7. Here the CDR3 DNA reads TGTGCCAGCAGTTCAGAGGGGGCGGGCTACAATGAGCAGTTCTTC. This codes for CASSSEGAGYNEQFF.

CDR3 amino acids: CASSPGPGSPPFF. CDR3 sequence (DNA): TGTGCCAGCAGCCCAGGGCCGGGGTCCCCGCCGTTCTTC. The V and J genes are TRBV14 and TRBJ2-1; D is tentatively TRBD1 or TRBD2 (5 bases each). V was cut by 4 bases and J by 15 bases, with 19 bases left in between. This CDR3 contains 13 residues. Germline CDR1 SGHDN, CDR2 FVKESK.

This clone was detected once. This chain joins TRBV7-9 and TRBJ1-5; D is possibly TRBD1 (6 bases). Germline V gives CDR1 SEHNR, CDR2 FQNEAQ (reference sequence). The CDR3 consists of 13 residues. Trimming took off 6 bases at V and 3 bases at J, with 9 bases between the two ends. CDR3 sequence (DNA): TGTGCCAGCAGTTGGACAGACAATCAGCCCCAGCATTTT. It specifies CASSWTDNQPQHF.

This clone was recorded once. The chain uses TRBV5-1 and TRBJ1-4; 7 bases are shared with TRBD1. CDR3 length equals 15 residues. In germline, CDR1 is SGHRS, CDR2 YFSETQ. V lost 0 bases, J lost 7 bases, and 6 bases stayed unmatched. The CDR3 region has the DNA TGCGCCAGCAGCTTGGAAAGGTCAGGGGGTGAAAAACTGTTTTTT. As protein: CASSLERSGGEKLFF.

The rearrangement uses TRBV4-3 and TRBJ1-6; D possibly corresponds to TRBD1 (6 bases). The CDR3 sequence is 17 residues long. The ends were cut back, 1 base at V and 7 bases at J, with 17 bases in the middle. Germline CDR1 and CDR2: LGHNA and YSLEER. In DNA, the CDR3 is TGCGCCAGCAGCCAAGCCGTAGAACAGGGCGGGAATTCACCCCTCCACTTT. This encodes CASSQAVEQGGNSPLHF.

The chain recombines TRBV5-1 with TRBJ1-3, with D tentatively TRBD1 (5 bases). The CDR3 runs to 16 residues. Germline V gene lookup returns CDR1 SGHRS and CDR2 YFSETQ. Trimming removed 4 bases at V and 0 bases at J, with 14 bases between. The chain's CDR3 is CASSVSGASSGNTIYF. The CDR3 nucleotides are TGCGCCAGCAGCGTATCCGGGGCCAGCTCTGGAAACACCATATATTTT. Filled out from reference TRBV5-1 and TRBJ1-3, the complete variable domain reads KAGVTQTPRYLIKTRGQQVTLSCSPISGHRSVSWYQQTPGQGLQFLFEYFSETQRNKGNFPGRFSGRQFSNSRSEMNVSTLELGDSALYLCASSVSGASSGNTIYFGEGSWLTVV.

The V gene is TRBV5-1, the J gene TRBJ1-3; D not certain. From germline, CDR1 is SGHRS and CDR2 YFSETQ. The CDR3 is 17 amino acids. V lost 0 bases and J lost 3, with 16 bases in between. CDR3 loop: CASSLGASGYFGNTIYF. CDR3 DNA sequence: TGCGCCAGCAGCTTGGGGGCGAGTGGGTACTTTGGAAACACCATATATTTT.

CDR3 region: CASSPGVAGDHEQFF. The DNA for the CDR3 is TGTGCCAGCAGCCCAGGAGTAGCGGGAGATCATGAGCAGTTCTTC. This chain joins TRBV4-2 and TRBJ2-1; 9 nucleotides align to TRBD2. Germline V gene sequence: CDR1 LGHNA, CDR2 YNFKEQ. V shed 4 bases and J 8 bases; nucleotides not matched to a gene: 9. The CDR3 contains 15 residues.

V and J are TRBV18 and TRBJ2-5; no definite D call. The germline CDR1 and CDR2 sequences are KGHSH and LQKENI. The CDR3 loop spans 13 amino acids. V lost 3 bases and J lost 2, with 7 bases in between. DNA for the CDR3: TGTGCCAGCTCACCGGGCAGGCAAGAGACCCAGTACTTC. Translated, it gives CASSPGRQETQYF.

This clone came up once. The V gene is TRBV11-3, the J gene TRBJ2-1; D possibly corresponds to TRBD2 (5 bases). Germline V gene data show CDR1 as SGHNT and CDR2 as YENEEA. V was shortened by 5 bases and J by 6 bases, with 11 bases between the two germline ends. This CDR3 has 13 amino acids. The CDR3 spells CASSGLASNEQFF. The CDR3 region has the DNA TGTGCCAGCAGCGGGCTAGCTAGCAATGAGCAGTTCTTC.

In nucleotides, the CDR3 is TGTGCCAGCAGCTTTAGGTGGGACAGGGGCACAGATACGCAGTATTTT. Its translation: CASSFRWDRGTDTQYF. The genes are TRBV5-6 and TRBJ2-3, with TRBD1 identical over 9 bases. Germline assignment: CDR1 SGHDT and CDR2 YYEEEE. This CDR3 has 16 residues. V gave up 2 bases and J gave up 1 base; unmatched junction bases: 5.

This chain links TRBV5-1 with TRBJ2-5; TRBD1 agrees at 12 bases. CDR3 length: 17 residues. J was trimmed by 5 bases and V by 4 bases; bases with no gene match: 12. Germline V gene lookup returns CDR1 SGHRS and CDR2 YFSETQ. CDR3 in amino acids: CASSPGMGTGGVETQYF. In DNA form, the CDR3 reads TGCGCCAGCAGCCCCGGCATGGGGACAGGGGGCGTCGAGACCCAGTACTTC.

The chain links TRBV7-9 to TRBJ2-7; D perhaps matches TRBD1 (6 bases). Germline V gene sequence: CDR1 SEHNR, CDR2 FQNEAQ (reference sequence). The CDR3 spans 16 residues. Trimming took off 5 bases at V and 7 bases at J, with 24 bases between the two ends. CDR3: CASSPPAGVSRGEQYF. CDR3 coding DNA: TGTGCCAGCAGCCCCCCCGCCGGGGTCTCGAGGGGGGAGCAGTACTTC.

The V and J genes are TRBV28 and TRBJ2-1; maybe TRBD1 (6 bases). This CDR3 has 15 amino acids. Germline V gene sequence: CDR1 MDHEN, CDR2 SYDVKM. The V and J ends lost 2 bases and 6 bases respectively, with 14 bases between them. The CDR3 region is CASSLGGTRGNEQFF. The CDR3 DNA sequence: TGTGCCAGCAGTTTAGGGGGCACCCGGGGCAATGAGCAGTTCTTC.

V usage is TRBV27 and J usage is TRBJ1-1, with unresolved D. This CDR3 is built from 13 residues. The germline gives CDR1 MNHEY, CDR2 SMNVEV (reference sequence). The V gene lost 3 bases and the J gene lost 4 bases, with 9 bases spanning the gap. The CDR3 coding sequence is TGTGCCAGCAGTTTGGGTCCCACCACTGAAGCTTTCTTT. It translates to CASSLGPTTEAFF.